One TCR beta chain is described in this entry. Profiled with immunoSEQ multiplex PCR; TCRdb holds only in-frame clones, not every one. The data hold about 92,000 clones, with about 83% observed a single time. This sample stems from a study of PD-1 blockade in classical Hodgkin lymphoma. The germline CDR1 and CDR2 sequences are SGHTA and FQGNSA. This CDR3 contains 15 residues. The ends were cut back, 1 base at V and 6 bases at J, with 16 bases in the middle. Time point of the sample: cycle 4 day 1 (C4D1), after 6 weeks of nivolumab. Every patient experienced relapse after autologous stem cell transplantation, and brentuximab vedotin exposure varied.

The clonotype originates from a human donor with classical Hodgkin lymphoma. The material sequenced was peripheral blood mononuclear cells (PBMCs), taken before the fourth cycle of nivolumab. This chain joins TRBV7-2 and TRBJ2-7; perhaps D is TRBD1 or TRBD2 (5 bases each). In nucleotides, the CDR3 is TGTGCCAGCAGCTTAGTTGGGAGTCAGGGCCTCGAGCAGTACTTC. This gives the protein CASSLVGSQGLEQYF.